Shown below are 12 T cell receptor beta chains from a single sample sequenced in a study of blood T cells in healthy people across ages. The authors ran a second PCR of 7 to 11 cycles using a sample-barcoded 5' primer and a J-beta primer mix. TCRdb called the 5' RACE reads again in MiXCR, with one record for every CDR3 protein. The sample consists of over 1.5 million distinct CDR3 sequences, about 50% of them appearing once. Sequenced sample: blood. The receptors here all came from a woman in her thirties or forties in good health.

Remarks on this clonotype: Germline is not matched at one junction end, which may reflect a read error. The chain has TRBV4-1 and TRBJ1-6, with TRBD1 identical over 7 bases. There are 18 residues in the CDR3. The germline V gene has CDR1 MGHRA and CDR2 YSYEKL. The CDR3: CAGSQDQGTVRYNSPLHF. The CDR3 nucleotides read TGCGCCGGCAGCCAAGATCAGGGGACAGTTAGATATAATTCACCCCTCCACTTT.

This clonotype is a singleton in its sample. The genes are TRBV13 and TRBJ2-7, with 10 bases that match TRBD1. This CDR3 comprises 15 residues. The ends lost 4 bases at V and 4 bases at J; junction bases unmatched: 7. Germline V gene lookup returns CDR1 PRHDT and CDR2 FYEKMQ (reference sequence). The CDR3 DNA reads TGTGCCAGCAGCTCAACCGGACAGGGGGAGTACGAGCAGTACTTC. It codes for CASSSTGQGEYEQYF.

This clonotype was counted between two and nine times. This sequence joins TRBV20-1 and TRBJ2-3, with unresolved D. The CDR3 spans 15 residues. Trimming stripped 0 bases from V and 3 bases from J, with 13 bases between. In germline, CDR1 is DFQATT, CDR2 SNEGSKA (reference sequence). CDR3 sequence reads: CSARDSRHGTDTQYF. DNA for the CDR3: TGCAGTGCTAGAGATAGTCGACACGGGACAGATACGCAGTATTTT.

This clonotype came up many times. An end of the junction differs from the germline gene, which may be a read error. In nucleotides, the CDR3 is TGTGCCAGCAGCTTAGTAGGGTACACAGATACGCAGTATTTT. Protein product: CASSLVGYTDTQYF. The chain links TRBV5-1 to TRBJ2-3; D call uncertain. The CDR3 sequence is 14 residues long. The germline CDR1 and CDR2 sequences are SGHRS and YFSETQ.

The V and J genes are TRBV6-6 and TRBJ1-2, with D perhaps TRBD1 (5 bases). Germline lookup yields CDR1 MNHNY and CDR2 SVGAGI (reference sequence). Trimming shortened V by 6 bases and J by 5 bases, and 16 bases separated the two germline ends. The CDR3 contains 14 residues. CDR3 sequence (DNA): TGTGCCAGCAGGGGTGGGGGAATAGGGTATGGCTACACCTTC. This sequence encodes CASRGGGIGYGYTF.

This clonotype has a handful of counts. The J gene is TRBJ2-6, the V gene TRBV20-1; D remains unclear. Germline V gene data show CDR1 as DFQATT and CDR2 as SNEGSKA (reference sequence). There are 15 residues in the CDR3. Trimming pared 0 bases from V and 0 bases from J, leaving 6 bases between. The CDR3 here is CSARDQSSGANVLTF. CDR3 DNA: TGCAGTGCTAGAGATCAGAGCTCTGGGGCCAACGTCCTGACTTTC.

This chain links TRBV28 with TRBJ1-5; a possible D gene is TRBD1 (5 bases). V was trimmed by 4 bases and J by 4 bases, leaving 14 bases between them. The CDR3 covers 15 residues. The germline V gene encodes CDR1 MDHEN and CDR2 SYDVKM. CDR3 loop: CASSYLMGVNQPQHF. For the CDR3, the DNA is TGTGCCAGCAGTTACCTTATGGGGGTTAATCAGCCCCAGCATTTT.

This clonotype was observed a few times. V is TRBV20-1 and J is TRBJ2-7; 7 bases map to TRBD1. The CDR3 covers 15 residues. Germline loops: CDR1 DFQATT, CDR2 SNEGSKA (reference sequence). Trimming at V came to 2 bases and at J to 0 bases, leaving 7 bases not matched to a gene. CDR3 coding DNA: TGCAGTGCTAGAAGACAGGGAAGGATCTCCTACGAGCAGTACTTC. It translates to CSARRQGRISYEQYF.

The CDR3 DNA reads TGTGCCAGCAGCTTAGGGGGCAGACGGGGCGAGGCTGAAGCTTTCTTT. It specifies CASSLGGRRGEAEAFF. The chain employs TRBV7-9 and TRBJ1-1; tentatively, D is TRBD1 (5 bases). This CDR3 contains 16 residues. V gave up 1 base and J gave up 6 bases, with 18 bases separating them. The germline CDR1 and CDR2 sequences are SEHNR and FQNEAQ (reference sequence).

The chain has TRBV7-9 and TRBJ2-4; 8 bases agree with TRBD2. Germline CDR1 and CDR2: SEHNR and FQNEAQ (reference sequence). V gave up 5 bases and J gave up 5 bases; unmatched junction bases: 17. This CDR3 has 18 residues. CDR3 nucleotide sequence: TGTGCCAGCAGCCCGATGGTTTTGACTAGCGTAGGAGAAAACATTCAGTACTTC. Encoded protein: CASSPMVLTSVGENIQYF. Full variable domain (remainder filled in from reference TRBV7-9 and TRBJ2-4): DTGVSQNPRHKITKRGQNVTFRCDPISEHNRLYWYRQTLGQGPEFLTYFQNEAQLEKSRLLSDRFSAERPKGSFSTLEIQRTEQGDSAMYLCASSPMVLTSVGENIQYFGAGTRLSVL.

A remark on this clonotype: One junction end disagrees with the germline gene, perhaps due to a read error. V gene TRBV27 combines with J gene TRBJ2-3; 7 positions match TRBD2. The length of the CDR3 is 14 residues. The germline V gene has CDR1 MNHEY and CDR2 SMNVEV (reference sequence). This CDR3 reads CATQGLPSTETQYF. The CDR3 DNA sequence: TGTGCCACCCAGGGACTACCAAGCACAGAGACGCAGTATTTT.

This clonotype appeared a few times. This chain uses TRBV5-1 with TRBJ1-2, with D perhaps matching TRBD1 (6 bases). Germline lookup yields CDR1 SGHRS and CDR2 YFSETQ. V was shortened by 6 bases and J by 3 bases, with 12 bases between the two germline ends. The CDR3 is made up of 13 amino acids. The CDR3 sequence: CASTPGGYYGYTF. CDR3 coding DNA: TGCGCCAGCACCCCCGGGGGCTACTATGGCTACACCTTC.